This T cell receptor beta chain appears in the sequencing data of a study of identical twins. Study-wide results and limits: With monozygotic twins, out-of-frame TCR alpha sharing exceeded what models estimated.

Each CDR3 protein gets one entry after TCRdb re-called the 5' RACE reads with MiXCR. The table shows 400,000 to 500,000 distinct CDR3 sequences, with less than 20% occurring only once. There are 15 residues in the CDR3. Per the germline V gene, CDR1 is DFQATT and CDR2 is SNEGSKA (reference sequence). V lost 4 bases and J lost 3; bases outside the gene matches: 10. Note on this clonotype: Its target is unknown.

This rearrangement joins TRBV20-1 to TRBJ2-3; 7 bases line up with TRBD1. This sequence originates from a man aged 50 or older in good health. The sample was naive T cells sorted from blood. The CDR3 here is CSATRMDRPTDTQYF. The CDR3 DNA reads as TGCAGTGCTACCAGAATGGACAGGCCGACAGATACGCAGTATTTT.